This TCR beta chain is drawn from a study of graft-versus-host responses after intestinal transplantation. Study details: Each recipient received a multivisceral, liver-intestinal, or isolated intestinal graft. Recipients across the board were started on anti-thymocyte globulin induction, then kept on tacrolimus and steroids for around 3 years. General observations from the study: Recipient marrow contained GvH clones, some of which appeared first in ileum or blood. High graft-versus-host to host-versus-graft clonal ratios were seen in allografts of patients with graft-donor T cell macrochimerism.

With respect to this clone: What it binds is unknown.

The V gene lost 0 bases and the J gene lost 4 bases, with 7 bases spanning the gap. Germline-derived CDR1 and CDR2 are SGHAT and FQNNGV. This CDR3 comprises 13 residues. Measured with immunoSEQ multiplex PCR; TCRdb has only the in-frame clones, and not every one. The sample consists of 40,000 or so clones, approximately 95% of them appearing once. The sequence was collected from a human patient who received an intestinal transplant, so some T cells may come from the graft donor. Sequences were derived from PBMCs, sampled 734 days after intestinal transplantation. The chain has TRBV11-2 and TRBJ2-7; D ambiguous. The CDR3 loop is CASSLDLRYEQYF. The CDR3 DNA sequence: TGTGCCAGCAGCTTAGATCTGAGATACGAGCAGTACTTC.